This T cell receptor (beta chain) was captured by sequencing in a study of identical twins. Study-wide results and limits: Among monozygotic twins, out-of-frame TCR alpha sharing exceeded what models predicted. Twin pairs had excess sharing that was weaker in beta out-of-frame sequences.

Germline trimming cut 3 bases from V and 3 bases from J; bases unmatched to any gene: 8. The CDR3 runs to 15 residues. Germline CDR1 reads DFQATT; CDR2 reads SNEGSKA (reference sequence). A universal primer site arose from template switching, and cDNA bore unique molecular identifiers. One entry per CDR3 protein, called by TCRdb with MiXCR from the 5' RACE reads. Among a few hundred thousand distinct CDR3 sequences listed, 9.5% to 10% were seen once. On this clonotype: Its antigen is as yet unknown.

These sequences were also reported in another study, on yellow fever vaccine responses in identical twins.

This chain joins TRBV20-1 and TRBJ2-1, with 7 bases that match TRBD2. The sequenced sample was PBMCs. This sequence originates from a woman aged 18-29 years in good health. As DNA, the CDR3 is TGCAGTGCTAGCAAACCCGGGACTAACTACAATGAGCAGTTCTTC. It translates to CSASKPGTNYNEQFF.